These 10 T cell receptor beta chains came from one sample sequenced in a study of TIL therapy for anti-PD-1-resistant metastatic lung cancer. The immunoSEQ assay was v3. Clones were read by immunoSEQ multiplex PCR, and TCRdb kept only the in-frame ones, dropping some. Of approximately 53,000 clones in the sample, 70% to 80% were seen once. Time point specified: pre-treatment sample, taken before nivolumab and TIL therapy. Sequenced here: blood, sampled at baseline. The receptors stem from a woman aged 30-79 years with non-small cell lung cancer.

CDR3: CASSLRTLQPQHF. CDR3 DNA sequence: TGTGCCAGCAGCTTACGGACCCTTCAGCCCCAGCATTTT. The gene calls are TRBV7-8 and TRBJ1-5; no firm D call. Trimming shortened V by 2 bases and J by 6 bases, and 8 bases separated the two germline ends. This CDR3 is 13 amino acids long. CDR1 is SGHVS, CDR2 FQNEAQ, per germline.

The J gene is TRBJ2-3, the V gene TRBV4-2, with no clear D. The germline V and J ends were trimmed by 1 base and 10 bases, with 15 bases remaining between them. CDR3 length equals 14 residues. Germline V gene data show CDR1 as LGHNA and CDR2 as YNFKEQ. The CDR3 DNA reads TGTGCCAGCAGCCAAGGGTTAAACGGTAATCCGCAGTATTTT. Protein sequence: CASSQGLNGNPQYF.

V and J are TRBV30 and TRBJ2-7, with TRBD1 identical over 8 bases. Losses at the gene ends were 3 bases for V and 4 bases for J; bases not matched to a gene: 11. CDR1 is GTSNPN and CDR2 is SVGIG in the germline V gene (reference sequence). The CDR3 covers 15 residues. Written as DNA, the CDR3 is TGTGCCTGGAGCGGCCGGCGGACAGGGATATACGAGCAGTACTTC. It yields the protein CAWSGRRTGIYEQYF.

This clone was picked up a small number of times. J is TRBJ1-6 and V is TRBV30; D unclear. Between the trimmed V and J ends, which lost 4 bases and 8 bases, there was a span of 18 bases. This CDR3 region has 15 residues. Germline V gene data show CDR1 as GTSNPN and CDR2 as SVGIG (reference sequence). The DNA for the CDR3 is TGTGCCTGGACCCCAGGACCGGGAGCGTATTCACCCCTCCACTTT. Its translation is CAWTPGPGAYSPLHF.

The CDR3 bases are TGTGCCACCGCCCCCGGGCAGGGGGACAAAGAGACCCAGTACTTC. It encodes CATAPGQGDKETQYF. This sequence joins TRBV5-4 and TRBJ2-5, with 7 bases matching TRBD1. The V segment lost 9 bases and the J segment 3 bases; nucleotides outside the gene matches: 14. Germline CDR1 and CDR2: SGHNT and YYREEE (reference sequence). This CDR3 region has 15 residues.

The chain combines TRBV19 with TRBJ1-1; D ambiguous. The CDR3 has 13 amino acids. Trimming removed 1 base at V and 1 base at J, with 4 bases between. CDR1 and CDR2 (germline): LNHDA, SQIVND (reference sequence). The CDR3 loop is CASSIGWNTEAFF. CDR3 nucleotides: TGTGCCAGTAGTATAGGGTGGAACACTGAAGCTTTCTTT.

J is TRBJ2-5 and V is TRBV14; D unresolved. Trimming took off 4 bases at V and 5 bases at J, with 8 bases between the two ends. CDR1 SGHDN and CDR2 FVKESK come from the germline V gene. The CDR3 is made up of 12 amino acids. CDR3 bases: TGTGCCAGCAGCCGACAAGTTGAGACCCAGTACTTC. Its translation: CASSRQVETQYF.

V gene TRBV6-1 combines with J gene TRBJ2-7; TRBD1 or TRBD2 may be the D gene (6 bases each). This CDR3 is 13 amino acids long. In germline, CDR1 is MNHNS, CDR2 SASEGT. V lost 8 bases to trimming and J lost 6 bases, with 17 bases between them. As DNA, the CDR3 is TGTGCCAGCGGCCAGCTACAGGGAGGCGAGCAGTACTTC. It is translated as CASGQLQGGEQYF.

The J gene is TRBJ1-2, the V gene TRBV28; possible D gene TRBD1, 6 bases. CDR3 length: 15 amino acids. V was trimmed by 6 bases and J by 5 bases, leaving 19 bases between them. Germline V gene data show CDR1 as MDHEN and CDR2 as SYDVKM. The CDR3 DNA is TGTGCCAGCAGAAAATCCCAGCAGGGGTTGTATGGCTACACCTTC. It codes for CASRKSQQGLYGYTF.

The gene calls are TRBV4-1 and TRBJ1-4; tentatively, D is TRBD1 (5 bases). The V end lost 0 bases, the J end lost 7 bases, and 18 bases lay between the germline ends. The CDR3 sequence is 17 residues long. Germline assignment: CDR1 MGHRA and CDR2 YSYEKL. CDR3 region: CASSQEFFSGGVEKLFF. DNA of the CDR3: TGCGCCAGCAGCCAAGAATTCTTCTCAGGAGGGGTTGAAAAACTGTTTTTT.